This paragraph reports one TCR beta chain. This receptor's antigen is unknown. No clone much larger than this one lies a single base away; base qualities are absent. The data stem from a study of cytomegalovirus exposure and HLA in healthy donors listed by TCRdb under 2017. Background on the whole study: According to an earlier analysis of around 600 of the donors, some 180 million T cells yielded approximately 120 million unique TCR beta sequences and around 280 Gb of sequence data. Every discovery cohort repertoire had been produced on one sequencing platform. In an earlier analysis of 587 of the donors, high-throughput TCR beta sequencing was used to judge whether each TCR beta V gene segment behaved as functional or pseudogenic. Along with the roughly 610-subject first cohort, a separate validation cohort of over a hundred different subjects was used. The later analysis used no new phenotypic data to find candidate immune exposures, relying instead on TCR beta sequences and their occurrence across donors. Of the 398 genotyped donors, approximately 83% fell in the genetic ancestry cluster associated with self-reported Caucasian donors. Several DR-DQ haplotypes were treated as single units for association and clustering because of strong linkage in the cohort. The number of typed donors differed by locus: about 629-640 for A, B, C, DRB1 and DQB1; approximately 520 for DQA1; over 600 for DPA1; and around 470 for DPB1. A later genetic analysis took genome-wide SNP genotypes for 398 of the 666 donors and used that subset as a discovery cohort. To predict cytomegalovirus infection status, the study brought together high-throughput TCR immunosequencing, statistical association of individual TCRs with disease status, and machine learning. About 300 gigabases of sequencing data and around 80 million unique TCR sequences made up an early release that covered under 750 HLA-typed donors. The study used immunosequencing to profile the T cell repertoires of approximately 640 subjects and linked those repertoires to cytomegalovirus serostatus. A later analysis re-examined previously published TCR beta repertoires from hundreds of donors and added high-resolution HLA genotyping to investigate patterns of TCR occurrence. On average, around 240,000 unique TCR beta nucleotide sequences were sequenced per donor among several hundred genotyped donors of the cohort, with roughly 20% of those sequences being non-productive. HLA typing covered class I and class II loci at four-digit resolution. The study was designed to test whether signatures of past pathogen exposure could be identified by cataloging public T cell receptors. Donor age, sex, ethnicity and CMV serostatus were collected together with the repertoire data. Results and caveats for the whole study, not just this receptor: It was suggested by the authors that the approach could potentially be generalized to other disease states and immunological phenotypes. A cluster of highly shared sequence variants was judged likely to represent a technical artifact of the sequencing pipeline. Because HLA typing was unavailable for some donors at each locus, only the typed subset was used in association tests. Correlated functional status among segregating V segments might reflect linkage disequilibrium, but an unknown experimental factor could not be ruled out. In vitro tests confirmed that a few of the cytomegalovirus-associated TCR beta chains recognize cytomegalovirus antigens. Across donors, most TCR sequences were observed very rarely, whereas some public TCRs were present in many individuals. A later analysis associated about 17,000 TCR beta sequences with specific HLA alleles at a false discovery rate of 0.05. Over 15 rarely observed V segments, including chromosome 9 orphons, were excluded from the earlier analysis of just under 600 of the donors because counts were too low. In a later analysis, HLA-associated TCR beta chains showed more clonal expansion and lower generation probabilities than non-associated chains that were equally common. CMV serostatus was the only immune exposure information available for the cohort. When HLA alleles, especially DR and DQ, strongly co-occurred, TCR associations were difficult to assign to individual alleles. Several of the top co-occurrence clusters appeared to be linked to parvovirus B19, influenza, CMV and Epstein-Barr virus, according to a later analysis. In an earlier analysis of several hundred of the donors, most TCR beta V segments were observed in productive rearrangements about 87% or about 30% of the time, broadly matching IMGT annotations. Because the 87-base-pair reads could not distinguish some IMGT-functional V segments, including TRBV6-2 and TRBV6-3, those segments were excluded. The cohort was sequenced for TCR beta chains only, and without alpha or paired-chain data the features that could be detected were limited. A later genetic analysis associated a missense DCLRE1C variant with V-gene and J-gene trimming of TCR beta chains, and an independent cohort replicated the association. In a later analysis, the rate of TCR association differed among HLA loci, with DRB1 alleles having the most associated TCRs and HLA-C alleles having the fewest. The study listed approximately 150 TCR beta chains as associated with cytomegalovirus. In both the original and validation cohorts, the classifier was reported to diagnose cytomegalovirus status with high specificity and sensitivity. A later analysis found that most CMV-associated TCR beta chains appeared HLA-restricted, with HLA associations seemingly driven largely by CMV exposure. A further reported finding was that TCR beta sequences accurately predicted the HLA-A and HLA-B alleles for most subjects in the first cohort. Presence/absence analyses assumed roughly uniform sequencing depth across donors, an assumption that may not hold. A later genetic analysis reported fewer N-insertions in productive TCRs among donors in an Asian-associated ancestry cluster than the roughly 650-donor mean.

In total, approximately 690 healthy bone marrow donors made up the cohort. At the time of sampling, all cohort members were nominally healthy, though unrecorded immune exposures were likely present. The donor tested CMV seronegative and was one of the 352 seronegative cohort members. A peripheral blood sample was provided by each donor, and peripheral blood mononuclear cells were used for TCR beta sequencing. The Qiagen DNeasy Blood Extraction Kit was used to extract genomic DNA from the blood cell samples. The junction shows trimming of 1 base on V and 0 bases on J, plus 6 bases between the germline ends. The CDR3 sequence holds 14 residues, the cysteine and phenylalanine included. Kept here is only the CDR3 DNA, which spans 42 bases and is read in frame from base 1. The germline V gene (reference sequence) sets CDR1 to GTSNPN and CDR2 to SVGIG. The library came from the immunoSEQ multiplex PCR assay. A mixture of 60 forward primers for TCR Vbeta segments and 13 reverse primers for TCR Jbeta segments was used in the multiplex PCR. The CDR3 region of rearranged TCR beta genes was amplified from genomic DNA with a multiplex PCR assay. On the Illumina HiSeq System, the amplified TCR beta libraries were sequenced as 87-base-pair reads. In the paper's pipeline: A later analysis tallied tens of millions of unique TCR beta chains across the 666 repertoires, and about 10 million of those chains were shared by two or more donors. To remove PCR and sequencing errors, raw reads were error-corrected and collapsed into unique sequences using a nearest-neighbor algorithm that merged closely related sequences. CDR3 sequences were aligned to IMGT reference sequences to assign V, D and J gene segments. For a sequence to be retained, at least a six-nucleotide match to both a V gene segment and a J gene segment was required. A rearrangement was called productive if the CDR3 had no stop codons and remained in frame with V and J, and every other rearrangement was called non-productive. Following IMGT convention, CDR3 was defined as the stretch from the second conserved V-encoded cysteine to the conserved J-encoded phenylalanine. The earlier analysis of 587 of the donors excluded sequences that lacked an unambiguous match to a single V gene segment. An earlier analysis of 587 of the donors called V segments functional above 56.7% productive rearrangements and segregating when the between-donor standard deviation exceeded 5%. A statistical classification framework was developed to diagnose cytomegalovirus status using the catalog of TCR beta chain sequences. In a later analysis, TCR nucleotide sequences were compared against IMGT/GENE-DB human TR gene sequences so that V and J genes could be assigned. A later analysis assigned CDR3 sequences and most-parsimonious VDJ recombination scenarios with the TCRdist pipeline. A later analysis defined each TCR beta chain by its CDR3 amino acid sequence plus V-gene family, and excluded reads lacking a unique V-gene family. To address suspected cross-contamination and a sequencing artifact, a later analysis removed around 600 highly shared, low-generation-probability nucleotide sequences. In a later analysis, a clonal expansion index was calculated for each public chain from normalized within-repertoire ranks of inferred template counts. In a later analysis, generation probabilities were computed using a VDJ recombination model fitted to out-of-frame rearrangements, and the results were checked against IGoR. In a later analysis, TCR-TCR, TCR-HLA and TCR-CMV co-occurrence was scored with hypergeometric tests, and a repertoire-size bias correction was applied to TCR pairs. A later analysis estimated false discovery rates by permuting HLA or CMV assignments 20 times. In a later analysis, co-occurring TCRs were grouped with DBSCAN, and TCRdist sequence similarity was added when clustering was performed within HLA-allele-positive subsets. Repertoires with fewer than 30,000 or more than 120,000 public chains, plus five repertoires with anomalous nucleotide sharing, were excluded from co-occurrence clustering. Not all clones reach the TCRdb copy of this immuneACCESS table, which keeps in-frame sequences only. Checked studies attribute under half of the gap to unresolved V genes and leave the rest unexplained. The V and J calls and clone size are taken from that table; D and trimming were inferred from the DNA. This sample comprises about 150,000 clones, 65% to 80% of them detected only once. 1.5% to 2% of the sample belongs to the ten largest clones.

Sequences were obtained from PBMCs. The V and J segments used are TRBV30 and TRBJ1-4; TRBD1 is a weak D gene call, 5 bases matching. The clonotype was recovered from a woman aged 40-49 years in good health and CMV-seronegative. CDR3 reads: CAWSEGTTNEKLFF. At the DNA level, the sequence is TGTGCCTGGAGTGAGGGGACAACTAATGAAAAACTGTTTTTT.